The T cell receptor beta chain described here comes from a study of blood T cell repertoires in COVID-19. Study overall: Both acute and convalescent COVID-19 samples were obtained from the United States, Italy and Spain. PBMCs, B-cell-depleted T cells, or T cells provided the cDNA or gDNA that made up the material.

Looked up from germline, CDR1 is SGHRS and CDR2 is YFSETQ. Germline trimming cut 5 bases from V and 5 bases from J; bases unmatched to any gene: 7. This CDR3 region has 16 residues. Under the authors' procedure: Estimation of nucleated cell counts was performed using reference gene primer amplification. Clones were read by immunoSEQ multiplex PCR, and TCRdb kept only the in-frame ones, dropping some. The DNA was the basis for D and trimming; V, J and clone size are from that table. The sample has around 140,000 clones; approximately 84% are singletons. Sequenced sample: peripheral blood. The TCR was taken from a woman in her fifties or sixties with acute or convalescent COVID-19. The V call is TRBV5-1, the J call TRBJ2-2; 12 bases line up with TRBD2. The CDR3 sequence: CASRSDGLAGTGELFF. For the CDR3, the DNA is TGCGCCAGCAGATCGGACGGACTAGCGGGAACCGGGGAGCTGTTTTTT.